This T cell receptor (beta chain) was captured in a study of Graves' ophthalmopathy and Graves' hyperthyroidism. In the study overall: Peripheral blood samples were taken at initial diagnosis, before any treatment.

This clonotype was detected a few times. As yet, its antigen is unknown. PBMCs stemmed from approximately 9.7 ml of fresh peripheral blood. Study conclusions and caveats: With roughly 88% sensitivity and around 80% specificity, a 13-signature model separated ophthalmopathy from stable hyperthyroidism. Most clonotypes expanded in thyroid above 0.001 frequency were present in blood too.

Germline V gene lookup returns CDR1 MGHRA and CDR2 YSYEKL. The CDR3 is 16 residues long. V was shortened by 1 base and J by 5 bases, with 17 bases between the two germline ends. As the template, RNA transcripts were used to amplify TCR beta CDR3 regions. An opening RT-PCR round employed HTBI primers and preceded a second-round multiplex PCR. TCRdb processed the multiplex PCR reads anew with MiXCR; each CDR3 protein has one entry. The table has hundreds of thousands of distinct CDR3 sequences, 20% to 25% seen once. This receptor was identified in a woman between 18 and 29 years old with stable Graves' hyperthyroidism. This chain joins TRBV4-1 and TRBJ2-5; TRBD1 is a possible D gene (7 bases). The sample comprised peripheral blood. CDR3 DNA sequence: TGCGCCAGCAGCCAAGGCGGGACAGCCATGCGGGAGACCCAGTACTTC. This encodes CASSQGGTAMRETQYF.